A single TCR beta chain is shown here with its context. Trimming cost V 0 bases and J 1 base, with 11 bases left between them. Germline V gene lookup returns CDR1 SGHRS and CDR2 YFSETQ. This CDR3 is built from 15 residues. This entry is derived from a study of Ad26.COV2.S vaccination and SARS-CoV-2 variants. Sequencing used immunoSEQ multiplex PCR; TCRdb keeps in-frame clones, though not all of them. The sample carries roughly 500,000 clones, roughly 87% recorded once. Treatment defined: around 19 received Ad26.COV2.S at low or high dose, single or two shots; several received placebo; per-sample allocation not given. Samples came from day 63 after the first vaccine or placebo injection.

The origin of this receptor is a person between 18 and 60 years old who received the Ad26.COV2.S COVID-19 vaccine or a placebo. Sequenced material: peripheral blood, taken in a trial of Ad26.COV2.S vaccine versus placebo. This sequence joins TRBV5-1 and TRBJ2-7, with D maybe TRBD2 (7 bases). The CDR3 sequence is CASSLVRGGSYEQYF. CDR3 sequence (DNA): TGCGCCAGCAGCTTGGTCAGGGGAGGGTCCTACGAGCAGTACTTC. Full variable domain (remainder filled in from reference TRBV5-1 and TRBJ2-7): KAGVTQTPRYLIKTRGQQVTLSCSPISGHRSVSWYQQTPGQGLQFLFEYFSETQRNKGNFPGRFSGRQFSNSRSEMNVSTLELGDSALYLCASSLVRGGSYEQYFGPGTRLTVT.